Shown below are 24 T cell receptor beta chains from a single sample sequenced in a study of T cells after yellow fever vaccination. TCRdb reanalysed the 5' RACE reads using MiXCR and keeps one entry per CDR3 protein. Here the sample spans roughly 250,000 distinct CDR3 sequences, roughly 13% being singletons. The material was CD4+ T cells sorted from PBMCs, obtained 45 days after the yellow fever booster vaccination. These receptors were obtained from a man younger than 45 who received the YFV17D yellow fever vaccine.

The table lists this clonotype with a few counts. The chain joins TRBV11-2 to TRBJ2-2; 11 bases are a match to TRBD2. Germline V gene sequence: CDR1 SGHAT, CDR2 FQNNGV. The CDR3 totals 18 residues. V shed 5 bases and J 0 bases; nucleotides not matched to a gene: 8. CDR3 amino acids: CASSPDPGLAANTGELFF. The CDR3 DNA reads TGTGCCAGCAGCCCAGACCCGGGACTAGCGGCGAACACCGGGGAGCTGTTTTTT.

The chain recombines TRBV14 with TRBJ2-7; 9 nucleotides agree with TRBD1. This CDR3 has 16 amino acids. CDR1 is SGHDN, CDR2 FVKESK, per germline. Trimming at V came to 4 bases and at J to 4 bases, leaving 11 bases not matched to a gene. Written as DNA, the CDR3 is TGTGCCAGCAGCCGGGGCCTGGGGACAGGGTCTTACGAGCAGTACTTC. Translated, it gives CASSRGLGTGSYEQYF. The entire variable domain, with the rest obtained from reference TRBV14 and TRBJ2-7, is as follows: EAGVTQFPSHSVIEKGQTVTLRCDPISGHDNLYWYRRVMGKEIKFLLHFVKESKQDESGMPNNRFLAERTGGTYSTLKVQPAELEDSGVYFCASSRGLGTGSYEQYFGPGTRLTVT.

The V call is TRBV7-9, the J call TRBJ1-1; D not certain. The ends were cut back, 1 base at V and 1 base at J, with 7 bases in the middle. The CDR3 has 14 amino acids. Germline V CDR1 and CDR2: SEHNR, FQNEAQ (reference sequence). Written as DNA, the CDR3 is TGTGCCAGCAGCTTAGGAGAGGGGAACACTGAAGCTTTCTTT. It yields the protein CASSLGEGNTEAFF.

This clonotype was found many times. V usage is TRBV12-3 or TRBV12-4 and J usage is TRBJ2-2; perhaps TRBD1 as D (5 bases). Trimming removed 6 bases from V and 6 bases from J, with 17 bases in between. There are 15 residues in the CDR3. The CDR3 loop is CASSPQGEVAGELFF. The CDR3 DNA is TGTGCCAGCAGCCCCCAGGGTGAGGTCGCCGGGGAGCTGTTTTTT.

This chain connects TRBV12-3 or TRBV12-4 to TRBJ2-7; possibly TRBD2 for D (6 bases). This CDR3 comprises 14 residues. V lost 4 bases and J 0 bases, leaving 10 bases between the germline ends. The DNA for the CDR3 is TGTGCCAGCAGTTGGGGAGGACCCTCCTACGAGCAGTACTTC. Translated: CASSWGGPSYEQYF.

The chain uses TRBV20-1 and TRBJ2-5, with D unclear. Deletions cut 6 bases from V and 3 bases from J, with 5 bases between. The V gene's germline CDR1 is DFQATT and CDR2 SNEGSKA (reference sequence). The CDR3 is 10 amino acids. CDR3 residues: CSAQKETQYF. Here the CDR3 DNA reads TGCAGTGCCCAAAAAGAGACCCAGTACTTC.

The chain employs TRBV12-3 or TRBV12-4 and TRBJ2-5, with unresolved D. The CDR3 contains 14 residues. V lost 5 bases, J lost 3 bases, and 13 bases lay in between. In DNA, the CDR3 is TGTGCCAGCAGTCCCTCTTTCCTGGAAGAGACCCAGTACTTC. Amino acid sequence: CASSPSFLEETQYF.

This clonotype has at least ten counts. V and J are TRBV29-1 and TRBJ2-4; D might be TRBD2 (6 bases). The CDR3 is 12 amino acids. Looked up from germline, CDR1 is SQVTM and CDR2 is ANQGSEA. The V gene lost 4 bases and the J gene lost 9 bases, with 13 bases spanning the gap. The CDR3 loop reads CSVVRGVGIQYF. DNA for the CDR3: TGCAGCGTTGTGCGGGGAGTCGGCATTCAGTACTTC.

This chain links TRBV4-3 with TRBJ2-3; no firm D call. Germline values: CDR1 LGHNA, CDR2 YSLEER. V lost 8 bases, J lost 1 base, and 13 bases lay in between. This CDR3 contains 14 residues. The CDR3 DNA sequence: TGCGCCAGCGCTCGGATGACTCGCACAGATACGCAGTATTTT. Protein: CASARMTRTDTQYF.

This clonotype was observed a few times. This chain joins TRBV29-1 and TRBJ2-3, with D uncertain. Germline loops: CDR1 SQVTM, CDR2 ANQGSEA. The CDR3 length is 11 residues. The V end lost 4 bases, the J end lost 2 bases, and 4 bases lay between the germline ends. CDR3 residues: CSVGHTDTQYF. Written as DNA, the CDR3 is TGCAGCGTTGGCCACACAGATACGCAGTATTTT.

The rearrangement links TRBV7-9 to TRBJ2-1; D may be TRBD2 (6 bases). Trimming removed 5 bases from V and 6 bases from J, with 23 bases in between. The CDR3 covers 17 residues. Germline V gene sequence: CDR1 SEHNR, CDR2 FQNEAQ (reference sequence). CDR3 coding DNA: TGTGCCAGCAGCCCCCCTTATAGGGACTCACCACTCAATGAGCAGTTCTTC. This sequence encodes CASSPPYRDSPLNEQFF.

The chain links TRBV11-2 to TRBJ2-7; the D is unclear. The CDR3 length is 14 residues. Germline values: CDR1 SGHAT, CDR2 FQNNGV. Deletions cut 5 bases from V and 4 bases from J, with 15 bases between. The CDR3 coding sequence is TGTGCCAGCAGCCTGAATAGGGCCCTGTACGAGCAGTACTTC. Translation: CASSLNRALYEQYF. Complete variable domain (other parts from reference TRBV11-2 and TRBJ2-7): EAGVAQSPRYKIIEKRQSVAFWCNPISGHATLYWYQQILGQGPKLLIQFQNNGVVDDSQLPKDRFSAERLKGVDSTLKIQPAKLEDSAVYLCASSLNRALYEQYFGPGTRLTVT.

This clonotype appeared many times. V is TRBV4-3 and J is TRBJ2-5; a possible D gene is TRBD2 (6 bases). The CDR3 is 13 residues long. CDR1 is LGHNA and CDR2 is YSLEER in the germline V gene. V shed 2 bases and J shed 5 bases, with 9 bases lying between them. The CDR3 DNA reads as TGCGCCAGCAGCCAATCAGGGAGGGAGACCCAGTACTTC. Amino acids: CASSQSGRETQYF.

This clonotype was recorded many times. The rearrangement uses TRBV20-1 and TRBJ2-1; TRBD2 matches at 16 bases. Trimming took 8 bases from V and 0 from J; bases not matched to a gene: 7. Germline loops: CDR1 DFQATT, CDR2 SNEGSKA (reference sequence). The CDR3 is 17 amino acids. The chain's CDR3 is CSSPGLAGGSSYNEQFF. The DNA of the CDR3 is TGCAGTTCCCCGGGACTAGCGGGAGGGAGCTCCTACAATGAGCAGTTCTTC.

This clonotype was observed at least ten times. The chain joins TRBV10-3 to TRBJ2-7; TRBD2 might be the D (5 bases). Trimming removed 3 bases from V and 4 bases from J, with 19 bases in between. Looked up from germline, CDR1 is ENHRY and CDR2 is SYGVKD. The CDR3 has 16 amino acids. The CDR3 loop reads CAISDTRSGFFYEQYF. The CDR3 DNA follows: TGTGCCATCAGTGATACAAGGAGCGGCTTCTTTTACGAGCAGTACTTC.

This clonotype was recorded at least ten times. The J gene is TRBJ2-7, the V gene TRBV11-2; D remains unclear. The CDR3 totals 12 residues. V was pared by 1 base and J by 3 bases, with 4 bases between. CDR1 is SGHAT, CDR2 FQNNGV, per germline. DNA for the CDR3: TGTGCCAGCAGCTTAGGCGTCTACGAGCAGTACTTC. Translated, it gives CASSLGVYEQYF. The full variable domain, with the rest looked up from reference TRBV11-2 and TRBJ2-7, is EAGVAQSPRYKIIEKRQSVAFWCNPISGHATLYWYQQILGQGPKLLIQFQNNGVVDDSQLPKDRFSAERLKGVDSTLKIQPAKLEDSAVYLCASSLGVYEQYFGPGTRLTVT.

The chain links TRBV5-5 to TRBJ2-7; the D is unclear. The germline V and J ends were trimmed by 4 bases and 7 bases, with 9 bases remaining between them. This CDR3 spans 11 amino acids. Germline values: CDR1 SGHKS, CDR2 YYEKEE (reference sequence). The CDR3 sequence: CASSPAREQYF. CDR3 nucleotide sequence: TGTGCCAGCAGCCCGGCGCGGGAGCAGTACTTC. Using reference TRBV5-5 and TRBJ2-7 for the parts outside the CDR3, the full variable domain is DAGVTQSPTHLIKTRGQQVTLRCSPISGHKSVSWYQQVLGQGPQFIFQYYEKEERGRGNFPDRFSARQFPNYSSELNVNALLLGDSALYLCASSPAREQYFGPGTRLTVT.

The sample holds a few counts of this clonotype. The chain is built from TRBV6-5 and TRBJ2-1, with a weak D call TRBD1 (6 bases). CDR3 size: 16 residues. Germline V lookup: CDR1 MNHEY, CDR2 SVGAGI. Trimming pared 6 bases from V and 7 bases from J, leaving 22 bases between. CDR3: CASRAPMDSAVNEQFF. CDR3 sequence (DNA): TGTGCCAGCAGGGCCCCAATGGACAGCGCAGTGAATGAGCAGTTCTTC.

This clonotype was seen many times. The chain recombines TRBV12-3 or TRBV12-4 with TRBJ2-3; TRBD2 agrees at 10 bases. The CDR3 totals 15 residues. J lost 5 bases, V lost 6 bases, and 8 bases had no gene match. The CDR3 nucleotides are TGTGCCAGCAGCAAACCGGGACTAGCGAGAGATACGCAGTATTTT. Its translation is CASSKPGLARDTQYF.

This clonotype was detected only a few times. The chain combines TRBV20-1 with TRBJ2-6; D gene ambiguous. The CDR3 loop spans 13 amino acids. Germline V CDR1 and CDR2: DFQATT, SNEGSKA (reference sequence). Trimming removed 5 bases from V and 0 bases from J, with 5 bases in between. CDR3 in amino acids: CSASISGANVLTF. The DNA of the CDR3 is TGCAGTGCTTCCATCTCTGGGGCCAACGTCCTGACTTTC.

This clonotype was seen only a few times. The chain joins TRBV20-1 to TRBJ1-1; D might be TRBD1 (5 bases). V lost 1 base to trimming and J lost 1 base, with 10 bases between them. Per the germline V gene, CDR1 is DFQATT and CDR2 is SNEGSKA (reference sequence). This CDR3 comprises 14 residues. The chain's CDR3 is CSARVGGWNTEAFF. CDR3 DNA sequence: TGCAGTGCTAGAGTGGGGGGTTGGAACACTGAAGCTTTCTTT.

This clonotype was detected a few times. This chain joins TRBV6-1 and TRBJ2-1; the match to TRBD2 covers 7 bases. Germline trimming cut 1 base from V and 8 bases from J; bases unmatched to any gene: 14. The germline V gene has CDR1 MNHNS and CDR2 SASEGT. This CDR3 contains 17 residues. CDR3 amino acids: CASSEGMAGVSRYEQFF. CDR3 nucleotide sequence: TGTGCCAGCAGTGAAGGGATGGCGGGAGTCAGTCGCTATGAGCAGTTCTTC.

This clonotype came up a few times. The chain has TRBV29-1 and TRBJ2-1; 10 positions match TRBD2. Germline V gives CDR1 SQVTM, CDR2 ANQGSEA. The CDR3 loop spans 12 amino acids. The ends lost 4 bases at V and 10 bases at J; junction bases unmatched: 4. This CDR3 is CSVGLAGEEQFF. The CDR3 coding sequence is TGCAGCGTTGGGCTAGCGGGAGAGGAGCAGTTCTTC.

The sample holds a few counts of this clonotype. V gene TRBV5-4 combines with J gene TRBJ2-6; 11 bases match TRBD1. This CDR3 has 19 amino acids. J was trimmed by 2 bases and V by 3 bases; bases with no gene match: 10. The V gene's germline CDR1 is SGHNT and CDR2 YYREEE (reference sequence). In DNA, the CDR3 is TGTGCCAGCAGCTACTCCCCGGGACAGGGGGAAACTGGGGCCAACGTCCTGACTTTC. Translation: CASSYSPGQGETGANVLTF.